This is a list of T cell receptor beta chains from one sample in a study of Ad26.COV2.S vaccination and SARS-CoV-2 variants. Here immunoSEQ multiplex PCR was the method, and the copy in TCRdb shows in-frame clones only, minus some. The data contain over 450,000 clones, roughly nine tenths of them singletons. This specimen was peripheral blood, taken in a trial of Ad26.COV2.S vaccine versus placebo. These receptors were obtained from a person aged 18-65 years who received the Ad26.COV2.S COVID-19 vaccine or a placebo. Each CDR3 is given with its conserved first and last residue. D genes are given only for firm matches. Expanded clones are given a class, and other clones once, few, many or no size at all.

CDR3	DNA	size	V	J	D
CASSHIGRGKADTQYF	TGCGCCAGCAGCCATATCGGGCGGGGGAAGGCAGATACGCAGTATTTT	NA	TRBV4-1	TRBJ2-3	TRBD2
CASSSTGWGYEQYF	TGTGCCAGCAGTTCTACAGGGTGGGGCTACGAGCAGTACTTC	NA	TRBV27	TRBJ2-7	NA
CSVSGSLPDTQYF	TGCAGCGTCTCGGGATCCCTTCCAGATACGCAGTATTTT	NA	TRBV29-1	TRBJ2-3	NA
CASSYRQGATGELFF	TGTGCCAGCAGCTACCGACAGGGTGCAACCGGGGAGCTGTTTTTT	NA	TRBV7-9	TRBJ2-2	TRBD1
CASSTQQGARTEAFF	TGTGCCAGCAGCACACAACAGGGGGCGCGAACTGAAGCTTTCTTT	NA	TRBV7-2	TRBJ1-1	TRBD1
CASSKIRPESNQPQHF	TGTGCCAGCAGCAAAATTCGCCCCGAGAGCAATCAGCCCCAGCATTTT	NA	TRBV21-1	TRBJ1-5	NA
CASSVGLAGGGNTIYF	TGTGCCAGCAGCGTAGGACTGGCAGGTGGGGGAAACACCATATATTTT	NA	TRBV9	TRBJ1-3	NA
CASSQGITWWQFF	TGTGCCAGCAGCCAAGGTATAACATGGTGGCAGTTCTTC	NA	TRBV3-1/TRBV3-2	TRBJ2-1	NA
CASSYSKLYGDGYTF	TGTGCCAGCAGTTACTCGAAACTATATGGAGATGGCTACACCTTC	NA	TRBV6-2/TRBV6-3	TRBJ1-2	NA
CASSLPLGRDEQFF	TGTGCCAGCAGCCTGCCCCTAGGCAGGGATGAGCAGTTCTTC	NA	TRBV5-4	TRBJ2-1	NA
CASSPEIGGSYNEQFF	TGTGCCAGCAGTCCCGAAATTGGAGGATCATACAATGAGCAGTTCTTC	once	TRBV28	TRBJ2-1	NA
CASSQALFAGARQETQYF	TGTGCCAGCAGCCAAGCCCTTTTTGCGGGGGCTAGGCAAGAGACCCAGTACTTC	NA	TRBV14	TRBJ2-5	NA
CASRNAGRDRTDTEAFF	TGCGCCAGCAGAAATGCTGGTCGGGACAGGACAGACACTGAAGCTTTCTTT	NA	TRBV4-1	TRBJ1-1	TRBD1
CASSGRTGGVSGTGELFF	TGTGCCAGCAGCGGGAGGACAGGGGGAGTGAGCGGCACCGGGGAGCTGTTTTTT	NA	TRBV7-9	TRBJ2-2	TRBD1
CASSHLFGTSGTYNEQFF	TGTGCCAGCAGCCACCTGTTTGGGACTAGCGGGACGTACAATGAGCAGTTCTTC	NA	TRBV3-1/TRBV3-2	TRBJ2-1	TRBD2
CASSGLAGGPGAGELFF	TGTGCCAGCAGCGGACTAGCGGGAGGGCCTGGGGCCGGGGAGCTGTTTTTT	NA	TRBV27	TRBJ2-2	TRBD2
CASSLIGWGGTEAFF	TGTGCCAGCAGCTTAATCGGATGGGGGGGGACTGAAGCTTTCTTT	NA	TRBV11-2	TRBJ1-1	NA
CASSWDRGSYEQYF	TGCGCCAGCAGCTGGGACAGGGGTTCCTACGAGCAGTACTTC	NA	TRBV5-1	TRBJ2-7	TRBD1
CASSPHRGGPGDIQYF	TGTGCCAGCAGTCCCCACCGGGGGGGTCCAGGGGACATTCAGTACTTC	NA	TRBV27	TRBJ2-4	TRBD2
CASSLRGAWNQPQHF	TGTGCCAGCAGTTTAAGGGGTGCCTGGAATCAGCCCCAGCATTTT	NA	TRBV28	TRBJ1-5	NA
CASSPDLSSAKNIQYF	TGTGCCAGCTCACCAGACCTCTCTTCAGCCAAAAACATTCAGTACTTC	NA	TRBV18	TRBJ2-4	NA
CASSGREGVYNEQFF	TGTGCCAGCAGTGGGCGGGAGGGGGTCTACAATGAGCAGTTCTTC	NA	TRBV7-9	TRBJ2-1	TRBD2
CASSPPSAGVTDTQYF	TGTGCCAGCTCACCCCCCTCAGCGGGAGTCACAGATACGCAGTATTTT	NA	TRBV18	TRBJ2-3	TRBD2
CASSYWDRIGELFF	TGTGCCAGCAGTTACTGGGACAGGATCGGGGAGCTGTTTTTT	few	TRBV6-5	TRBJ2-2	TRBD1
CASSLKVGGTGYNEQFF	TGTGCCAGCAGCTTAAAAGTTGGGGGGACAGGCTACAATGAGCAGTTCTTC	NA	TRBV11-3	TRBJ2-1	TRBD1
CASTPGQGYNEQFF	TGTGCCAGCACACCAGGACAGGGCTACAATGAGCAGTTCTTC	once	TRBV19	TRBJ2-1	TRBD1
CASSLLTGEFGYGYTF	TGCGCCAGCAGCCTTTTGACAGGGGAGTTTGGCTATGGCTACACCTTC	NA	TRBV4-3	TRBJ1-2	TRBD1
CASSLMEELNTEAFF	TGCGCCAGCAGCTTGATGGAGGAATTGAACACTGAAGCTTTCTTT	NA	TRBV5-1	TRBJ1-1	NA
CASSETVTPYEQYF	TGTGCCAGCAGCGAGACAGTTACGCCCTACGAGCAGTACTTC	NA	TRBV9	TRBJ2-7	NA
CASSPRGEKLFF	TGTGCCAGTAGTCCCCGAGGCGAAAAACTGTTTTTT	NA	TRBV19	TRBJ1-4	NA
CASSWLTGELFF	TGTGCCAGCAGTTGGTTAACCGGGGAGCTGTTTTTT	NA	TRBV6-2/TRBV6-3	TRBJ2-2	NA
CASSQDRGGNNEQFF	TGTGCCAGCAGCCAAGATAGGGGGGGCAACAATGAGCAGTTCTTC	NA	TRBV4-2	TRBJ2-1	NA
CASSTSGGSPGTQYF	TGTGCCAGCAGCACCTCAGGGGGTTCCCCGGGGACCCAGTACTTC	NA	TRBV5-4	TRBJ2-5	TRBD1
CASSQGMTSGRAVYNEQFF	TGTGCCAGCAGCCAAGGGATGACTAGCGGGAGGGCGGTTTACAATGAGCAGTTCTTC	once	TRBV14	TRBJ2-1	TRBD2
CASSQMREVPYEQYF	TGTGCCAGCAGCCAGATGCGGGAGGTCCCCTACGAGCAGTACTTC	NA	TRBV13	TRBJ2-7	TRBD2
CASSYSDAGGSYEQYF	TGTGCCAGCAGTTACTCGGATGCCGGGGGTTCTTACGAGCAGTACTTC	NA	TRBV6-5	TRBJ2-7	NA
CASSSGTGYNQPQHF	TGTGCCAGCAGCTCCGGGACAGGGTACAATCAGCCCCAGCATTTT	NA	TRBV7-2	TRBJ1-5	TRBD1
CASSYSLWGLHEKLFF	TGTGCCAGCAGTTACTCGCTTTGGGGCCTCCATGAAAAACTGTTTTTT	NA	TRBV6-2/TRBV6-3	TRBJ1-4	NA
CASSPTRAGVRNYGYTF	TGTGCCAGCAGTCCGACACGGGCAGGGGTTAGGAATTATGGCTACACCTTC	NA	TRBV2	TRBJ1-2	NA
CASSLNSGSWGEQFF	TGTGCCAGCAGCTTAAATAGCGGGAGCTGGGGTGAGCAGTTCTTC	NA	TRBV11-2	TRBJ2-1	TRBD2
CASSQGYTDTQYF	TGTGCCAGCAGCCAAGGGTACACAGATACGCAGTATTTT	NA	TRBV3-1/TRBV3-2	TRBJ2-3	NA
CAIRTEGNQPQHF	TGTGCCATCAGAACAGAAGGCAATCAGCCCCAGCATTTT	NA	TRBV10-3	TRBJ1-5	NA
CASSVGAGAYNEQFF	TGTGCCAGCAGTGTTGGAGCGGGAGCCTACAATGAGCAGTTCTTC	once	TRBV2	TRBJ2-1	TRBD2
CASSRGFSSYNEQFF	TGCGCCAGCAGCAGGGGGTTTAGCTCCTACAATGAGCAGTTCTTC	NA	TRBV5-1	TRBJ2-1	NA
CASSSSGPGYSPLHF	TGTGCCAGCAGTTCCTCGGGCCCAGGGTATTCACCCCTCCACTTT	NA	TRBV27	TRBJ1-6	NA
CASSPPGLGLYEQYF	TGTGCCAGCTCACCTCCGGGACTAGGACTCTACGAGCAGTACTTC	NA	TRBV18	TRBJ2-7	TRBD2